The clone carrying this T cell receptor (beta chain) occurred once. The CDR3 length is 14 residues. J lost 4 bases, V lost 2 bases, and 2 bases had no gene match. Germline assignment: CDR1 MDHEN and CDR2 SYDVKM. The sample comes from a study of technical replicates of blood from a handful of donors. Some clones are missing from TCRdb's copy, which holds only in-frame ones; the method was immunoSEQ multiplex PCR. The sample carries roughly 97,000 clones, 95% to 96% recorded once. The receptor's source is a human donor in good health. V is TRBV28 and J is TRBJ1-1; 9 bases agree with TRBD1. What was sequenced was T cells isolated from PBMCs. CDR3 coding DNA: TGTGCCAGCAGTTTAAGGACAGGGGTCACTGAAGCTTTCTTT. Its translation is CASSLRTGVTEAFF. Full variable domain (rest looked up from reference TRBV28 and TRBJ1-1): DVKVTQSSRYLVKRTGEKVFLECVQDMDHENMFWYRQDPGLGLRLIYFSYDVKMKEKGDIPEGYSVSREKKERFSLILESASTNQTSMYLCASSLRTGVTEAFFGQGTRLTVV.